These T cell receptor beta chains were read from a single sample in a study of T cell clusters in autoimmune cytopenias. TCRdb reprocessed the multiplex PCR reads, keeping one entry per CDR3 protein, no DNA. The sample holds roughly 8,100 distinct CDR3 sequences. Sequencing was carried out using peripheral blood. These receptors came from a human donor with an autoimmune cytopenia or autoimmune hepatitis (not recorded which). Each CDR3 is given with its conserved first and last residue. The listing skips clone size in some rows; elsewhere it reads once, few, many or a size class.

V gene	clone size	CDR3 length	J gene	CDR3 protein
TRBV5-1	NA	15	TRBJ2-1	CASIPSSGGAKEQFF
TRBV6-5	medium-sized	16	TRBJ1-5	CASRNTGSGSNQPQHF
TRBV7-6	NA	13	TRBJ1-1	CASSFVGSTEAFF
TRBV27	NA	17	TRBJ2-1	CASTHYRTSGDHNEQFF
TRBV7-2	NA	15	TRBJ2-2	CASSLGAQGAGELFF
TRBV5-1	NA	13	TRBJ1-2	CASSVTTNYGYTF
TRBV5-1	NA	16	TRBJ2-1	CASSLVLAGGNNEQFF
TRBV5-6	medium-sized	15	TRBJ2-3	CASSSDRENTDTQYF
TRBV5-5	medium-sized	14	TRBJ1-1	CASSLTGTNTEAFF
TRBV12-3/TRBV12-4	NA	15	TRBJ2-7	CASRSGTGTTYEQYF
TRBV6-5	medium-sized	15	TRBJ2-3	CASSYSGTSMDTQYF
TRBV29-1	medium-sized	15	TRBJ1-3	CSVEGGRASGNTIYF
TRBV18	medium-sized	16	TRBJ2-3	CASSPPPGSKTDTQYF
TRBV5-5	NA	17	TRBJ2-1	CASSLDATGSSYNEQFF
TRBV10-3	NA	16	TRBJ2-3	CAISEAGGVVTDTQYF
TRBV11-2	NA	14	TRBJ2-1	CASSRVQARDEQFF
TRBV29-1	large	14	TRBJ2-5	CSVHTDSPLRTQYF
TRBV29-1	medium-sized	12	TRBJ1-1	CSVVGQGSEAFF
TRBV27	medium-sized	14	TRBJ2-2	CASSLWKNTGELFF
TRBV5-1	NA	15	TRBJ2-6	CASSFWGNGANVLTF
TRBV7-2	NA	15	TRBJ2-6	CASSFTGVGANVLTF
TRBV19	medium-sized	15	TRBJ2-7	CASSRLDRPPYEQYF
TRBV19	NA	13	TRBJ2-5	CASSIWGAETQYF
TRBV6-5	medium-sized	13	TRBJ1-2	CASTTPRGYGYTF
TRBV6-5	NA	16	TRBJ2-7	CASSLATSGRSNEQYF
TRBV5-6	medium-sized	17	TRBJ2-6	CASSLIQGSPGANVLTF